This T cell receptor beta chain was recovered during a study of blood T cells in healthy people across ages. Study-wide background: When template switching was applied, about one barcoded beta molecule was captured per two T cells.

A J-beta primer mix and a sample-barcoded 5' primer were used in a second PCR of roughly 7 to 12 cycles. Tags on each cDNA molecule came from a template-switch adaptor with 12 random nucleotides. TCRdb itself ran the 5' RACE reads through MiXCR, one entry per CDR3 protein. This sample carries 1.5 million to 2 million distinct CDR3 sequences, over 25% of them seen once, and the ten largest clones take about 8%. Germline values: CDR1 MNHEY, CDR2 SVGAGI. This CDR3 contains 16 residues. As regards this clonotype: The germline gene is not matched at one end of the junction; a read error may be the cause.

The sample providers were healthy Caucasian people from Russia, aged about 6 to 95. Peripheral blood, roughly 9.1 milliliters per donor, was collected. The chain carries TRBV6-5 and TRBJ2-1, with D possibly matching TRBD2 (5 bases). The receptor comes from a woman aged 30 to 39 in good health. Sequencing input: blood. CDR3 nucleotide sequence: TGTACCAGCAGTTACCCCTTAGGTGCGGGTGGAAATGAGCAGTTCTTC. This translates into CTSSYPLGAGGNEQFF.